This TCR beta chain came from a study of OX40 agonist ivuxolimab in advanced cancers. Study in general: Roughly two fifths of patients had received prior checkpoint inhibitor therapy. Whole-study results and caveats: Some of the nonresponding patients also showed low levels of normalized T-cell clonal expansion. There was clonal expansion of CD4+ and CD8+ blood T cells by week 6 at 0.1 to 3.0 mg/kg. Specificity for antigen went undetermined in the expanded peripheral T cells.

The J segment lost 9 bases and the V segment lost 5 bases, leaving 13 bases of the junction unmatched. The CDR3 runs to 14 residues. Per germline, CDR1 MDHEN and CDR2 SYDVKM. TCRdb's table, derived via immunoSEQ multiplex PCR, lists solely in-frame clones and lacks some. The sample consists of about 90,000 clones, roughly 93% of them appearing once. Concerning this clone: The antigen is undetermined.

The gene calls are TRBV28 and TRBJ2-7; 7 positions match TRBD1. The sequencing here drew on CD4+ or CD8+ T cells sorted from blood, taken in a trial of the OX40 agonist ivuxolimab. The TCR sequence derives from an adult with an advanced solid tumor such as melanoma, head and neck, liver or kidney cancer. CDR3 protein: CASSLTLGQAGQYF. The CDR3 DNA is TGTGCCAGCAGTCTAACCCTCGGACAGGCAGGGCAGTACTTC. Complete variable domain (other parts from reference TRBV28 and TRBJ2-7): DVKVTQSSRYLVKRTGEKVFLECVQDMDHENMFWYRQDPGLGLRLIYFSYDVKMKEKGDIPEGYSVSREKKERFSLILESASTNQTSMYLCASSLTLGQAGQYFGPGTRLTVT.